The 20 T cell receptor beta chains listed next were all sequenced from one sample in a study of molecular identifiers for immune sequencing clone quantification. One entry per CDR3 protein results from TCRdb running MiXCR on the PCR reads. The repertoire holds 400,000 to 600,000 distinct CDR3 sequences, roughly 24% seen once, with around 0.78% in the top ten. The sequencing input was naive CD8+ T cells from blood, with Jurkat cell RNA spiked in. Stated subset: FACS-sorted CD8+CD4-CCR7+CD45RA+ naive T cells. The receptors originated from a human donor in good health. Some libraries in this study had Jurkat cell RNA spiked in.

The chain couples TRBV6-2 or TRBV6-3 to TRBJ2-7; tentative D call: TRBD2 (6 bases). Germline V CDR1 and CDR2: MNHEY, SVGEGT. V was cut by 2 bases and J by 3 bases, with 8 bases left in between. The CDR3 consists of 13 residues. CDR3 in DNA: TGTGCCAGCAGTTACGCGGGGATCTACGAGCAGTACTTC. Protein: CASSYAGIYEQYF.

The chain combines TRBV30 with TRBJ1-4; 10 nucleotides match TRBD1. V trimming: 3 bases; J trimming: 6 bases; junction bases outside the gene matches: 4. Per the germline V gene, CDR1 is GTSNPN and CDR2 is SVGIG (reference sequence). The CDR3 runs 14 residues. Written as DNA, the CDR3 is TGTGCCTGGAGCGGAGGGACAGGGGATGAAAAACTGTTTTTT. Translation gives CAWSGGTGDEKLFF.

The V gene is TRBV28, the J gene TRBJ2-7, with D maybe TRBD2 (5 bases). Trimming stripped 8 bases from V and 3 bases from J, with 14 bases between. This CDR3 is 13 amino acids long. In germline, CDR1 is MDHEN, CDR2 SYDVKM. In DNA form, the CDR3 reads TGTGCCAGCCTGTCCGGGGTTTTCTACGAGCAGTACTTC. Amino acids: CASLSGVFYEQYF. The whole variable domain, remainder taken from reference TRBV28 and TRBJ2-7, is DVKVTQSSRYLVKRTGEKVFLECVQDMDHENMFWYRQDPGLGLRLIYFSYDVKMKEKGDIPEGYSVSREKKERFSLILESASTNQTSMYLCASLSGVFYEQYFGPGTRLTVT.

This clonotype has only a few counts. The gene calls are TRBV3-1 and TRBJ1-5; TRBD1 might be the D (6 bases). Per the germline V gene, CDR1 is LGHDT and CDR2 is YNNKEL (reference sequence). The V end was cut by 0 bases, the J end by 4 bases, with 10 bases between. The CDR3 consists of 15 residues. The CDR3 loop reads CASSQDTGANQPQHF. CDR3 nucleotide sequence: TGTGCCAGCAGCCAAGATACGGGGGCAAATCAGCCCCAGCATTTT.

A word on this clonotype: The junction departs from the called germline gene at one end, perhaps through a read error. V is TRBV4-1 and J is TRBJ1-5, with D possibly being TRBD1 (5 bases). The CDR3 has 14 amino acids. Germline V lookup: CDR1 MGHRA, CDR2 YSYEKL. CDR3 nucleotides: TGCGCCAGCGGCCAAGCGGGCAGGGACCAGCCCCAGCATTTT. It yields the protein CASGQAGRDQPQHF.

This clonotype came up many times. The gene calls are TRBV29-1 and TRBJ2-3; D call uncertain. The CDR3 runs 15 residues. V was clipped by 4 bases and J by 5 bases, with 19 bases between them. Germline V gives CDR1 SQVTM, CDR2 ANQGSEA. CDR3 nucleotide sequence: TGCAGCGTTGTGGGGTCTAGGGCCCAATTAGATACGCAGTATTTT. Its translation: CSVVGSRAQLDTQYF.

On this clonotype: A much larger clonotype is one base distant, so this may be a read error. The V and J genes are TRBV7-2 and TRBJ2-7; D remains ambiguous. This CDR3 is built from 15 residues. CDR1 SGHTA and CDR2 FQGNSA come from the germline V gene. V was pared by 0 bases and J by 1 base, with 10 bases between. CDR3 sequence: CASSLANGGSYEQYF. CDR3 bases: TGTGCCAGCAGCTTAGCTAACGGCGGATCCTACGAGCAGTACTTC.

This clonotype was observed a handful of times. The J gene is TRBJ2-1, the V gene TRBV12-3 or TRBV12-4; 7 bases agree with TRBD2. CDR3 length: 13 residues. V dropped 7 bases and J dropped 2; count of bases not matched to a gene: 2. CDR3 amino acids: CASIAGPYNEQFF. Here the CDR3 DNA reads TGTGCCAGCATAGCGGGTCCCTACAATGAGCAGTTCTTC.

V and J are TRBV20-1 and TRBJ2-7; D uncertain. The germline V gene encodes CDR1 DFQATT and CDR2 SNEGSKA (reference sequence). This CDR3 spans 14 amino acids. V lost 7 bases and J lost 0, with 16 bases in between. The chain's CDR3 is CSGVVGPSSYEQYF. The CDR3 DNA follows: TGCAGTGGAGTGGTTGGCCCGAGCTCCTACGAGCAGTACTTC.

J is TRBJ2-7 and V is TRBV20-1; 8 bases are shared with TRBD2. After removal of 1 base from V and 4 bases from J, the junction contained 12 bases not matched to a gene. Looked up from germline, CDR1 is DFQATT and CDR2 is SNEGSKA (reference sequence). The CDR3 is 16 residues long. In DNA form, the CDR3 reads TGCAGTGCTAGAGGTCCTCTAGCGGGTAGGAGTTACGAGCAGTACTTC. Translated: CSARGPLAGRSYEQYF.

This clonotype was seen many times. The chain has TRBV28 and TRBJ2-5; D call uncertain. CDR3 length: 18 residues. In germline, CDR1 is MDHEN, CDR2 SYDVKM. V lost 1 base and J lost 0, with 18 bases in between. CDR3 residues: CASSLSFRQVQYQETQYF. CDR3 DNA sequence: TGTGCCAGCAGTTTATCATTCCGGCAGGTCCAGTACCAAGAGACCCAGTACTTC.

This clonotype was seen a handful of times. This rearrangement joins TRBV7-9 to TRBJ1-4, with D uncertain. This CDR3 has 13 residues. The V and J ends lost 9 bases and 5 bases respectively, with 13 bases between them. The germline CDR1 and CDR2 sequences are SEHNR and FQNEAQ (reference sequence). The CDR3 spells CASDVGLNEKLFF. The DNA of the CDR3 is TGTGCCAGTGACGTTGGATTGAATGAAAAACTGTTTTTT.

The chain couples TRBV7-9 to TRBJ2-5, with 9 bases fitting TRBD1. With V trimmed by 3 bases and J by 2 bases, 4 bases remained unmatched. This CDR3 has 15 residues. CDR1 is SEHNR and CDR2 is FQNEAQ in the germline V gene (reference sequence). The CDR3 here is CASSFSGTGQETQYF. Written as DNA, the CDR3 is TGTGCCAGCAGCTTCTCCGGGACAGGGCAAGAGACCCAGTACTTC.

This clonotype was seen ten or more times. The chain is built from TRBV7-2 and TRBJ1-5; D perhaps matches TRBD1 (6 bases). The length of the CDR3 is 14 residues. CDR1 is SGHTA and CDR2 is FQGNSA in the germline V gene. V was pared by 1 base and J by 7 bases, with 11 bases between. CDR3 protein: CASSLGVGGQPQHF. The CDR3, as DNA: TGTGCCAGCAGCTTAGGTGTTGGGGGCCAGCCCCAGCATTTT.

Here the CDR3 reads CASSSDVFGSEQYF. CDR3 nucleotides: TGTGCCAGCAGCTCGGACGTATTCGGTAGCGAGCAGTACTTC. This chain links TRBV7-9 with TRBJ2-7; D uncertain. CDR1 is SEHNR, CDR2 FQNEAQ, per germline (reference sequence). The CDR3 loop spans 14 amino acids. Trimming took off 4 bases at V and 6 bases at J, with 16 bases between the two ends.

The chain recombines TRBV3-1 with TRBJ2-2; 8 bases line up with TRBD1. The CDR3 runs 19 residues. CDR1 and CDR2 (germline): LGHDT, YNNKEL (reference sequence). V lost 1 base to trimming and J lost 1 base; unmatched junction nucleotides: 11. The CDR3 DNA is TGTGCCAGCAGCCAAGGAGAAGATAGGACAGGGTGGAACACCGGGGAGCTGTTTTTT. Amino acids: CASSQGEDRTGWNTGELFF.

This clonotype was recorded a few times. The CDR3 coding sequence is TGTGCCAGCACCCGAGGACAGGGGAGCGAGACCCAGTACTTC. Translated, it gives CASTRGQGSETQYF. The chain uses TRBV2 and TRBJ2-5; 9 bases align to TRBD1. The germline V gene has CDR1 SNHLY and CDR2 FYNNEI. With V trimmed by 7 bases and J by 5 bases, 8 bases remained unmatched. This CDR3 contains 14 residues.

This chain links TRBV9 with TRBJ2-1; 8 bases line up with TRBD2. The CDR3 extends over 16 amino acids. After removal of 4 bases from V and 8 bases from J, the junction contained 14 bases not matched to a gene. Germline CDR1 and CDR2: SGDLS and YYNGEE. The CDR3 nucleotides read TGTGCCAGCAGCAGCCCCTTAGCGGGGTGGACGGATGAGCAGTTCTTC. It specifies CASSSPLAGWTDEQFF.

This clonotype came up a few times. A much larger clone sits a single nucleotide away, making a read error possible. The rearrangement links TRBV29-1 to TRBJ2-3; D unresolved. This CDR3 spans 14 amino acids. Trimming cost V 0 bases and J 2 bases, with 9 bases left between them. In germline, CDR1 is SQVTM, CDR2 ANQGSEA. CDR3 bases: TGCAGCGTTGAAGAAGTGGTCCTCACAGATACGCAGTATTTT. Protein: CSVEEVVLTDTQYF.

This chain joins TRBV19 and TRBJ1-4, with a tentative D call TRBD1 (6 bases). The germline V gene encodes CDR1 LNHDA and CDR2 SQIVND (reference sequence). This CDR3 spans 15 amino acids. Trimming took 3 bases from V and 0 from J, leaving 8 bases between them. The CDR3: CASSIDRSTNEKLFF. As DNA, the CDR3 is TGTGCCAGTAGTATCGACAGGTCAACTAATGAAAAACTGTTTTTT.